This record covers a single T cell receptor beta chain. Only in-frame clones appear in the TCRdb table, and some are missing; sequencing was by immunoSEQ multiplex PCR. The data show over 110,000 clones, with around 87% seen just once and roughly 10% held by the top ten. Enrolled through a virtual design, the participants were between about 18 and 89 years of age and came from roughly 22 US areas. Trimming removed 4 bases from V and 1 base from J; junction bases left unmatched: 8. The CDR3 spans 17 residues. The V gene's germline CDR1 is SGHDN and CDR2 FVKESK. The sample comes from a study of blood T cell repertoires in COVID-19.

Input material: PBMCs or T cells enriched from blood (not recorded which). The rearrangement links TRBV14 to TRBJ2-1, with TRBD2 matching 9 bases. The origin of this receptor is a man in his sixties who had recovered from COVID-19. CDR3 loop: CASSPELAGLSYNEQFF. Written as DNA, the CDR3 is TGTGCCAGCAGCCCCGAACTAGCGGGTTTATCCTACAATGAGCAGTTCTTC.